The 30 T cell receptor beta chains below come from one sample, sequenced in a study of blood T cell repertoires in COVID-19. Repertoires were generated with immunoSEQ multiplex PCR, while TCRdb's copy carries only in-frame clones and drops some. The sample shows fewer than 350,000 clones, roughly 89% of them seen only once. Sequenced sample: PBMCs or T cells enriched from blood (not recorded which). All receptors derive from a man between 60 and 75 years old who had recovered from COVID-19.

This rearrangement joins TRBV7-2 to TRBJ2-2; 10 nucleotides align to TRBD2. The germline V gene has CDR1 SGHTA and CDR2 FQGNSA. Trimming at V came to 5 bases and at J to 1 base, leaving 4 bases not matched to a gene. This CDR3 has 16 residues. In nucleotides, the CDR3 is TGTGCCAGCAGCACCCGGACTAGCGGGAACACCGGGGAGCTGTTTTTT. It is translated as CASSTRTSGNTGELFF.

The rearrangement joins TRBV5-1 to TRBJ2-7; 10 bases match TRBD2. The CDR3 runs 16 residues. Germline trimming cut 0 bases from V and 0 bases from J; bases unmatched to any gene: 3. Germline V gene data show CDR1 as SGHRS and CDR2 as YFSETQ. The CDR3 region has the DNA TGCGCCAGCAGCTTGGCCCCTAGCGGGAGCTCCTACGAGCAGTACTTC. This gives the protein CASSLAPSGSSYEQYF.

This rearrangement joins TRBV15 to TRBJ2-2; possible D gene TRBD2, 6 bases. Trimming shortened V by 0 bases and J by 0 bases, and 17 bases separated the two germline ends. Germline V gene sequence: CDR1 LNHNV, CDR2 YYDKDF (reference sequence). This CDR3 contains 19 residues. The CDR3 nucleotides read TGTGCCACCAGCAGAGAGGGGGGACCGGAGAGATCGAACACCGGGGAGCTGTTTTTT. It encodes CATSREGGPERSNTGELFF.

J is TRBJ2-7 and V is TRBV7-3; TRBD1 agrees at 7 bases. Germline assignment: CDR1 SGHTA and CDR2 FQGTGA. The J segment lost 7 bases and the V segment lost 5 bases, leaving 14 bases of the junction unmatched. The CDR3 is 15 amino acids. CDR3 protein: CASSRSGTELEEQYF. CDR3 DNA: TGTGCCAGCAGCCGTTCCGGGACAGAGCTTGAGGAGCAGTACTTC.

The chain combines TRBV19 with TRBJ2-5, with D possibly being TRBD1 (6 bases). This CDR3 contains 16 residues. CDR1 LNHDA and CDR2 SQIVND come from the germline V gene (reference sequence). V was pared by 2 bases and J by 7 bases, with 20 bases between. The CDR3 nucleotides read TGTGCCAGTAGTATATTTTCAGGGGAGCGTGGTGCGACCCAGTACTTC. It specifies CASSIFSGERGATQYF.

V is TRBV23-1 and J is TRBJ1-2; D perhaps matches TRBD1 (5 bases). TRBV23-1 is filed as an ORF, its function uncertain. This CDR3 is 14 amino acids long. With 2 bases removed from V and 8 bases from J, the gap between germline ends came to 15 bases. The CDR3 DNA is TGCGCCAGCAGTCAACACTCCAGGGATGCGGGCTACACCTTC. Protein sequence: CASSQHSRDAGYTF.

The chain uses TRBV7-3 and TRBJ2-7; 14 nucleotides line up with TRBD2. After removal of 6 bases from V and 6 bases from J, the junction contained 7 bases not matched to a gene. This CDR3 region has 15 residues. Per the germline V gene, CDR1 is SGHTA and CDR2 is FQGTGA. The CDR3 coding sequence is TGTGCCAGCAGGTGGGGGACTAGCGGGAGCGGCGAGCAGTACTTC. Translation gives CASRWGTSGSGEQYF.

This clone occurred once. The V call is TRBV11-2, the J call TRBJ2-2; 8 bases fit TRBD2. The V gene's germline CDR1 is SGHAT and CDR2 FQNNGV. The CDR3 consists of 17 residues. The J segment lost 7 bases and the V segment lost 5 bases, leaving 15 bases of the junction unmatched. DNA of the CDR3: TGTGCCAGCAGCCCTCTCTGGGTCGGGAGGGCCGGCGGGGAGCTGTTTTTT. As protein: CASSPLWVGRAGGELFF.

The chain carries TRBV6-1 and TRBJ2-1; tentatively, D is TRBD2 (6 bases). V was pared by 6 bases and J by 8 bases, with 23 bases between. The CDR3 spans 16 residues. The germline V gene encodes CDR1 MNHNS and CDR2 SASEGT. CDR3 residues: CASREIAECTGDEQFF. CDR3 coding DNA: TGTGCCAGCAGAGAAATAGCGGAATGCACTGGCGATGAGCAGTTCTTC.

The gene calls are TRBV5-1 and TRBJ1-1; D is unclear. V was trimmed by 0 bases and J by 8 bases, leaving 14 bases between them. The germline gives CDR1 SGHRS, CDR2 YFSETQ. This CDR3 has 14 residues. The CDR3 DNA is TGCGCCAGCAGCTTGGTGCCTTCAGGAATGGAAGCTTTCTTT. Translation gives CASSLVPSGMEAFF.

The chain combines TRBV7-2 with TRBJ1-1; perhaps TRBD1 as D (6 bases). Germline V gene lookup returns CDR1 SGHTA and CDR2 FQGNSA. The V end lost 4 bases, the J end lost 3 bases, and 9 bases lay between the germline ends. This CDR3 contains 13 residues. CDR3 nucleotides: TGTGCCAGCAGCTCTAACAGGGACACTGAAGCTTTCTTT. Residues: CASSSNRDTEAFF.

The chain has TRBV4-2 and TRBJ2-6; a possible D gene is TRBD1 (6 bases). The CDR3 is 17 amino acids. Trimming stripped 0 bases from V and 1 base from J, with 10 bases between. Germline loops: CDR1 LGHNA, CDR2 YNFKEQ. The CDR3 region has the DNA TGTGCCAGCAGCCAAGATCATCAGGGGTCTGGGGCCAACGTCCTGACTTTC. Translating it yields CASSQDHQGSGANVLTF.

The chain combines TRBV5-1 with TRBJ2-2, with D unresolved. The germline V gene encodes CDR1 SGHRS and CDR2 YFSETQ. CDR3 length: 13 residues. With 1 base removed from V and 5 bases from J, the gap between germline ends came to 6 bases. CDR3 coding DNA: TGCGCCAGCAGCTTGATAGTTACCGGGGAGCTGTTTTTT. Its translation is CASSLIVTGELFF.

The CDR3 protein is CASSPTSAVYGYTF. The DNA of the CDR3 is TGTGCCAGCAGCCCGACTTCTGCGGTGTATGGCTACACCTTC. V usage is TRBV28 and J usage is TRBJ1-2; D gene ambiguous. V gave up 6 bases and J gave up 5 bases, with 16 bases separating them. The CDR3 totals 14 residues. Germline assignment: CDR1 MDHEN and CDR2 SYDVKM.

The chain uses TRBV5-5 and TRBJ1-4; D not certain. The CDR3 covers 18 residues. V was pared by 1 base and J by 1 base, with 17 bases between. Germline CDR1 and CDR2: SGHKS and YYEKEE (reference sequence). The CDR3 sequence is CASSLSGGPPGTNEKLFF. The CDR3 DNA follows: TGTGCCAGCAGCTTGTCCGGAGGGCCCCCAGGAACTAATGAAAAACTGTTTTTT.

The chain couples TRBV9 to TRBJ1-6; D gene unclear. Trimming pared 6 bases from V and 5 bases from J, leaving 6 bases between. The CDR3 contains 12 residues. The germline gives CDR1 SGDLS, CDR2 YYNGEE. DNA for the CDR3: TGTGCCAGCAACTTTAATAATTCACCCCTCCACTTT. Translated, it gives CASNFNNSPLHF.

This clone was observed a single time. The rearrangement uses TRBV29-1 and TRBJ1-4; 10 nucleotides match TRBD1. The CDR3 length is 15 residues. Germline V gene lookup returns CDR1 SQVTM and CDR2 ANQGSEA. V lost 4 bases, J lost 7 bases, and 9 bases stayed unmatched. CDR3 amino acids: CSVGIGTGAFEKLFF. The CDR3 DNA reads as TGCAGCGTTGGGATTGGGACAGGGGCGTTTGAAAAACTGTTTTTT.

The V gene is TRBV4-2, the J gene TRBJ2-5, with a tentative D call TRBD1 (5 bases). The V gene's germline CDR1 is LGHNA and CDR2 YNFKEQ. Trimming left V 2 bases short and J 5 bases short, with 15 bases between. CDR3 length: 15 residues. CDR3 sequence: CASSQIDRQGETQYF. CDR3 coding DNA: TGTGCCAGCAGCCAAATTGATAGGCAGGGCGAGACCCAGTACTTC.

V usage is TRBV18 and J usage is TRBJ2-7; D perhaps matches TRBD2 (5 bases). Germline V gene lookup returns CDR1 KGHSH and CDR2 LQKENI. This CDR3 has 15 amino acids. V lost 4 bases, J lost 0 bases, and 13 bases lay in between. CDR3 sequence reads: CASSLDSLGSYEQYF. The CDR3 nucleotides are TGTGCCAGCTCACTGGACTCTCTTGGCTCCTACGAGCAGTACTTC.

This clone occurred once. The chain combines TRBV7-2 with TRBJ2-1; D may be TRBD2 (7 bases). This CDR3 has 15 amino acids. The V gene lost 4 bases and the J gene lost 3 bases, with 13 bases spanning the gap. Germline-derived CDR1 and CDR2 are SGHTA and FQGNSA. The CDR3 DNA is TGTGCCAGCAGCTCATCGGGGGGCTTCTACAATGAGCAGTTCTTC. As protein: CASSSSGGFYNEQFF.

The CDR3 sequence: CASSLSSSGVGAYEQYF. CDR3 DNA sequence: TGTGCCAGCAGCTTGAGCTCTAGCGGGGTCGGGGCCTACGAGCAGTACTTC. The gene calls are TRBV5-4 and TRBJ2-7; 9 nucleotides agree with TRBD2. This CDR3 has 17 residues. Germline assignment: CDR1 SGHNT and CDR2 YYREEE (reference sequence). V was clipped by 1 base and J by 2 bases; unmatched bases: 10.

This clone was detected only once. The gene calls are TRBV10-1 and TRBJ2-1; 10 bases line up with TRBD2. From germline, CDR1 is WNHNN and CDR2 SYGVQD (reference sequence). The CDR3 has 15 residues. Trimming took 0 bases from V and 7 from J; bases not matched to a gene: 3. The CDR3 spells CASSESSGGGNEQFF. CDR3 DNA: TGCGCCAGCAGTGAGTCCAGCGGGGGGGGGAATGAGCAGTTCTTC.

The chain couples TRBV19 to TRBJ1-2; perhaps TRBD1 as D (6 bases). The CDR3 consists of 15 residues. V lost 6 bases and J lost 0, with 14 bases in between. CDR1 is LNHDA and CDR2 is SQIVND in the germline V gene (reference sequence). CDR3 nucleotides: TGTGCCAGTAGCCATGGGGGGGGCCCTAACTATGGCTACACCTTC. Protein sequence: CASSHGGGPNYGYTF.

This chain connects TRBV6-2 or TRBV6-3 to TRBJ2-7; 7 bases match TRBD1. CDR1 and CDR2 from the germline V gene are MNHEY and SVGEGT. V lost 2 bases to trimming and J lost 3 bases; unmatched junction nucleotides: 10. The CDR3 covers 16 residues. The CDR3 loop reads CASSYPPPGQLYEQYF. The CDR3 bases are TGTGCCAGCAGTTACCCCCCCCCGGGACAGCTCTACGAGCAGTACTTC.

The genes are TRBV29-1 and TRBJ1-1, with 7 bases aligning to TRBD1. The V gene's germline CDR1 is SQVTM and CDR2 ANQGSEA. The CDR3 spans 16 residues. Losses at the gene ends were 1 base for V and 1 base for J; bases not matched to a gene: 9. Here the CDR3 reads CSVEGGAGGRNTEAFF. The CDR3 DNA follows: TGCAGCGTTGAAGGGGGAGCAGGGGGAAGGAACACTGAAGCTTTCTTT.

V is TRBV20-1 and J is TRBJ2-5; possibly TRBD2 for D (6 bases). The CDR3 sequence is 14 residues long. V was trimmed by 3 bases and J by 1 base, leaving 12 bases between them. Germline loops: CDR1 DFQATT, CDR2 SNEGSKA (reference sequence). DNA of the CDR3: TGCAGTGCTAGTCGGGGGAGCACCCAAGAGACCCAGTACTTC. Residues: CSASRGSTQETQYF.

The chain carries TRBV6-5 and TRBJ1-5; D gene uncertain. Trimming stripped 7 bases from V and 3 bases from J, with 10 bases between. The germline V gene encodes CDR1 MNHEY and CDR2 SVGAGI. The CDR3 sequence is 13 residues long. The CDR3 nucleotides are TGTGCCAGCACGGCAAGCGCCAATCAGCCCCAGCATTTT. Translated, it gives CASTASANQPQHF.

This rearrangement joins TRBV6-2 or TRBV6-3 to TRBJ2-3, with TRBD2 matching over 12 bases. The CDR3 sequence is 17 residues long. Germline V CDR1 and CDR2: MNHEY, SVGEGT. The V segment lost 4 bases and the J segment 1 base; nucleotides outside the gene matches: 6. The CDR3 nucleotides read TGTGCCAGCAGTTCCACCGGACTAGCGGGACGCACAGATACGCAGTATTTT. Translating gives CASSSTGLAGRTDTQYF.

The table lists this clone with a count of one. Here the CDR3 reads CASSYLGLAGGETQYF. CDR3 DNA sequence: TGTGCCAGCAGTTACTTAGGACTAGCGGGAGGAGAGACCCAGTACTTC. The chain employs TRBV6-2 or TRBV6-3 and TRBJ2-5; TRBD2 matches 14 bases. CDR1 MNHEY and CDR2 SVGEGT come from the germline V gene. V was pared by 1 base and J by 4 bases, with 2 bases of the junction left unmatched. This CDR3 is 16 amino acids long.

The V gene is TRBV7-2, the J gene TRBJ2-7; tentative D call: TRBD1 (6 bases). Trimming pared 4 bases from V and 0 bases from J, leaving 7 bases between. CDR1 and CDR2 (germline): SGHTA, FQGNSA. This CDR3 region has 13 residues. CDR3 region: CASSWTASYEQYF. The DNA for the CDR3 is TGTGCCAGCAGCTGGACAGCCTCCTACGAGCAGTACTTC. Supplemented by reference TRBV7-2 and TRBJ2-7, the full variable domain reads GAGVSQSPSNKVTEKGKDVELRCDPISGHTALYWYRQSLGQGLEFLIYFQGNSAPDKSGLPSDRFSAERTGGSVSTLTIQRTQQEDSAVYLCASSWTASYEQYFGPGTRLTVT.